Below, 32 T cell receptor beta chains from the same sample are listed, as sequenced in a study of T cell repertoires in cytomegalovirus infection. TCRdb re-derived calls from the reads in MiXCR, one entry per CDR3 protein. The repertoire consists of under 850,000 distinct CDR3 sequences, with 33% occurring once and the leading ten covering approximately 18%. What these receptors recognize is not known. Sequences were derived from cultured PBMCs, sampled from culture after CMV antigen stimulation. The receptors shown here come from a human donor in good health (CMV status not recorded). Some clones in this sample may be carry-over from other donors' samples.

The DNA for the CDR3 is TGTGCCAGTAGTATCCTAGCGGGGGGGCCAAGTGAGCAGTTCTTC. This sequence encodes CASSILAGGPSEQFF. The chain couples TRBV19 to TRBJ2-1; 12 bases are shared with TRBD2. In germline, CDR1 is LNHDA, CDR2 SQIVND (reference sequence). The V gene end was trimmed by 3 bases and the J gene end by 9 bases; junction bases not matched to a gene: 6. The CDR3 consists of 15 residues.

J is TRBJ1-1 and V is TRBV5-1; the D is unclear. Trimming took 4 bases from V and 1 from J, leaving 11 bases between them. Germline lookup yields CDR1 SGHRS and CDR2 YFSETQ. The CDR3 is 14 residues long. This CDR3 is CASSPSPGNTEAFF. CDR3 DNA sequence: TGCGCCAGCAGCCCCTCACCCGGGAACACTGAAGCTTTCTTT. Full variable domain (remainder filled in from reference TRBV5-1 and TRBJ1-1): KAGVTQTPRYLIKTRGQQVTLSCSPISGHRSVSWYQQTPGQGLQFLFEYFSETQRNKGNFPGRFSGRQFSNSRSEMNVSTLELGDSALYLCASSPSPGNTEAFFGQGTRLTVV.

The rearrangement links TRBV6-2 or TRBV6-3 to TRBJ2-3, with a possible D match to TRBD2 (6 bases). Trimming pared 6 bases from V and 2 bases from J, leaving 12 bases between. The CDR3 has 14 amino acids. CDR1 MNHEY and CDR2 SVGEGT come from the germline V gene. The CDR3 region is CASSLPRDTDTQYF. DNA for the CDR3: TGTGCCAGCAGCCTCCCGCGGGACACAGATACGCAGTATTTT.

CDR3 bases: TGTGCCAGCAGCTTATCGGAGCAATCCTACGAGCAGTACTTC. Protein product: CASSLSEQSYEQYF. V is TRBV7-6 and J is TRBJ2-7; the D is unclear. The CDR3 covers 14 residues. V dropped 2 bases and J dropped 1 base, with 9 bases sitting between them. CDR1 is SGHVS, CDR2 FNYEAQ, per germline.

This rearrangement joins TRBV7-8 to TRBJ2-5; 8 bases line up with TRBD2. Germline values: CDR1 SGHVS, CDR2 FQNEAQ. V shed 5 bases, J shed 5 bases, and the junction held 10 bases outside the gene matches. The CDR3 loop spans 15 amino acids. This chain's CDR3 is CASSRPRGAGETQYF. In DNA form, the CDR3 reads TGTGCCAGCAGCCGCCCGCGGGGGGCAGGGGAGACCCAGTACTTC.

A few counts support this clonotype. V gene TRBV7-2 combines with J gene TRBJ2-5, with D perhaps TRBD2 (6 bases). The CDR3 has 14 amino acids. CDR1 is SGHTA, CDR2 FQGNSA, per germline. Trimming took off 3 bases at V and 5 bases at J, with 13 bases between the two ends. The chain's CDR3 is CASSFGGKGETQYF. The CDR3 DNA sequence: TGTGCCAGCAGCTTTGGCGGGAAAGGCGAGACCCAGTACTTC.

This clonotype was observed a few times. The chain uses TRBV6-1 and TRBJ1-2; 8 bases match TRBD1. In germline, CDR1 is MNHNS, CDR2 SASEGT. CDR3 length: 14 amino acids. The V gene end was trimmed by 7 bases and the J gene end by 4 bases; junction bases not matched to a gene: 8. CDR3: CASKTTGVFYGYTF. The CDR3 coding sequence is TGTGCCAGCAAGACGACAGGGGTCTTCTATGGCTACACCTTC.

This clonotype was seen a handful of times. This sequence joins TRBV24-1 and TRBJ2-1, with D possibly being TRBD1 (5 bases). The germline CDR1 and CDR2 sequences are KGHDR and SFDVKD. The CDR3 runs to 16 residues. The V and J ends lost 2 bases and 0 bases respectively, with 10 bases between them. CDR3 amino acids: CATSDWGSPSYNEQFF. As DNA, the CDR3 is TGTGCCACCAGTGATTGGGGCTCTCCCTCCTACAATGAGCAGTTCTTC.

The V and J genes are TRBV28 and TRBJ2-7, with D perhaps matching TRBD1 (5 bases). CDR1 and CDR2 from the germline V gene are MDHEN and SYDVKM. V lost 7 bases to trimming and J lost 7 bases, with 17 bases between them. This CDR3 has 13 amino acids. As DNA, the CDR3 is TGTGCCAGCACCCTACCCTCAGGGTTAGAGCAGTACTTC. This gives the protein CASTLPSGLEQYF.

This clonotype was counted between two and nine times. V gene TRBV12-3 or TRBV12-4 combines with J gene TRBJ2-7; D is uncertain. The ends were cut back, 6 bases at V and 3 bases at J, with 12 bases in the middle. This CDR3 region has 13 residues. The CDR3 nucleotides are TGTGCCAGCAGAGCGCCAGCCCTCTACGAGCAGTACTTC. Its translation is CASRAPALYEQYF.

This clonotype showed up just a few times. The chain carries TRBV12-3 or TRBV12-4 and TRBJ2-1; 15 bases line up with TRBD2. The CDR3 has 16 residues. Unmatched junction bases numbered 8, after V lost 7 bases and J lost 7 bases. CDR3 nucleotides: TGTGCCAGCACCCTAAGGACTAGCGGGAGGGGGAATGAGCAGTTCTTC. It translates to CASTLRTSGRGNEQFF.

The chain joins TRBV28 to TRBJ2-4; D possibly corresponds to TRBD1 (5 bases). The CDR3 runs to 14 residues. Germline CDR1 and CDR2: MDHEN and SYDVKM. With 3 bases removed from V and 2 bases from J, the gap between germline ends came to 8 bases. This chain's CDR3 is CASSFLGPKNIQYF. CDR3 DNA: TGTGCCAGCAGTTTTTTGGGGCCCAAAAACATTCAGTACTTC.

V usage is TRBV7-9 and J usage is TRBJ1-4; D is ambiguous. This CDR3 spans 16 amino acids. Germline assignment: CDR1 SEHNR and CDR2 FQNEAQ (reference sequence). Trimming shortened V by 5 bases and J by 0 bases, and 13 bases separated the two germline ends. CDR3 protein: CASSPWEDATNEKLFF. The CDR3 coding sequence is TGTGCCAGCAGCCCTTGGGAGGACGCAACTAATGAAAAACTGTTTTTT.

J is TRBJ2-5 and V is TRBV19, with D perhaps matching TRBD2 (5 bases). The germline CDR1 and CDR2 sequences are LNHDA and SQIVND (reference sequence). The V gene lost 3 bases and the J gene lost 3 bases, with 5 bases spanning the gap. The CDR3 runs to 12 residues. In DNA, the CDR3 is TGTGCCAGTAGTATGAGGGAAGAGACCCAGTACTTC. Protein: CASSMREETQYF.

This clonotype was observed a few times. The chain joins TRBV6-6 to TRBJ2-3; 9 bases align to TRBD2. The ends lost 5 bases at V and 1 base at J; junction bases unmatched: 16. This CDR3 comprises 19 residues. The germline CDR1 and CDR2 sequences are MNHNY and SVGAGI (reference sequence). The CDR3 nucleotides read TGTGCCAGCAGTCCCACCGGGACTAGCATAAAGTGGGGCACAGATACGCAGTATTTT. The encoded protein is CASSPTGTSIKWGTDTQYF.

This chain uses TRBV10-2 with TRBJ2-1, with a possible D match to TRBD2 (6 bases). The V and J ends lost 10 bases and 5 bases respectively, with 18 bases between them. This CDR3 spans 14 amino acids. Germline CDR1 and CDR2: WSHSY and SAAADI. CDR3 sequence: CATLGLSRNNEQFF. The CDR3 nucleotides read TGCGCCACCCTGGGACTCAGCCGAAACAATGAGCAGTTCTTC.

This clonotype was seen many times. V and J are TRBV5-4 and TRBJ2-7; TRBD1 is a possible D gene (6 bases). Germline lookup yields CDR1 SGHNT and CDR2 YYREEE (reference sequence). The CDR3 contains 15 residues. V lost 4 bases and J lost 3, with 17 bases in between. The CDR3 region is CASSLPGTLSYEQYF. CDR3 bases: TGTGCCAGCAGCCTACCAGGGACATTGAGCTACGAGCAGTACTTC.

V usage is TRBV12-3 or TRBV12-4 and J usage is TRBJ2-7, with 8 bases identical to TRBD1. There are 14 residues in the CDR3. The junction had 9 bases not matched to a gene; V was cut back by 4 bases and J by 7 bases. CDR3 residues: CASSWQGQAGEQYF. CDR3 in DNA: TGTGCCAGCAGTTGGCAGGGACAGGCGGGGGAGCAGTACTTC.

This clonotype was seen at least ten times. The chain joins TRBV7-6 to TRBJ2-7; tentative D call: TRBD1 (6 bases). The germline V and J ends were trimmed by 5 bases and 1 base, with 18 bases remaining between them. The CDR3 has 16 amino acids. CDR1 is SGHVS, CDR2 FNYEAQ, per germline. The CDR3 region is CASSREAGAGSYEQYF. The DNA for the CDR3 is TGTGCCAGCAGCCGCGAGGCAGGGGCGGGTTCCTACGAGCAGTACTTC.

This clonotype was seen a few times. The genes are TRBV27 and TRBJ1-1, with 10 nucleotides matching TRBD1. CDR3 size: 14 residues. Germline CDR1 MNHEY, CDR2 SMNVEV (reference sequence). The trim removed 5 bases at V and 3 bases at J, leaving 3 bases unmatched. The CDR3 region is CASSPDRGHTEAFF. As DNA, the CDR3 is TGTGCCAGCAGTCCTGACAGGGGGCACACTGAAGCTTTCTTT.

This clonotype came up a few times. The chain couples TRBV6-1 to TRBJ2-3; perhaps TRBD1 as D (6 bases). The CDR3 covers 13 residues. Trimming shortened V by 7 bases and J by 2 bases, and 10 bases separated the two germline ends. Germline V CDR1 and CDR2: MNHNS, SASEGT. The CDR3 protein is CASNWDNTDTQYF. The CDR3 DNA is TGTGCCAGCAATTGGGACAACACAGATACGCAGTATTTT.

The chain couples TRBV7-3 to TRBJ1-1; D is undetermined. V lost 2 bases and J lost 2, with 9 bases in between. CDR1 is SGHTA and CDR2 is FQGTGA in the germline V gene. This CDR3 has 14 amino acids. The CDR3 region has the DNA TGTGCCAGCAGCTTAGAGTCAGGCAACACTGAAGCTTTCTTT. Translating it yields CASSLESGNTEAFF. The full variable domain, its missing parts supplied by reference TRBV7-3 and TRBJ1-1, is GAGVSQTPSNKVTEKGKYVELRCDPISGHTALYWYRQSLGQGPEFLIYFQGTGAADDSGLPNDRFFAVRPEGSVSTLKIQRTERGDSAVYLCASSLESGNTEAFFGQGTRLTVV.

This clonotype has ten or more counts. The chain has TRBV12-5 and TRBJ2-5, with 7 bases lining up with TRBD2. CDR3 length equals 13 residues. With 6 bases clipped from V and 3 bases from J, the junction kept 4 bases outside the gene matches. Germline V gene lookup returns CDR1 LGHNT and CDR2 FRNRAP. In DNA, the CDR3 is TGTGCTAGTGGGGCTAGCGGCGAAGAGACCCAGTACTTC. Translation: CASGASGEETQYF.

V is TRBV6-1 and J is TRBJ2-7; the match to TRBD1 covers 9 bases. The CDR3 is 16 residues long. The junction had 18 bases not matched to a gene; V was cut back by 8 bases and J by 7 bases. From germline, CDR1 is MNHNS and CDR2 SASEGT. The CDR3 here is CASSPHSGQGPGEQYF. The CDR3 DNA reads as TGTGCCAGCTCCCCTCACTCGGGACAGGGACCGGGGGAGCAGTACTTC.

V is TRBV6-2 or TRBV6-3 and J is TRBJ2-1; 8 bases are shared with TRBD1. Germline CDR1 MNHEY, CDR2 SVGEGT. The CDR3 contains 14 residues. V dropped 8 bases and J dropped 8; count of bases not matched to a gene: 11. CDR3 loop: CASQPDRGRHEQFF. CDR3 DNA sequence: TGTGCCAGCCAACCAGACAGGGGTAGGCATGAGCAGTTCTTC.

The chain carries TRBV12-5 and TRBJ2-5, with D unresolved. CDR1 is LGHNT and CDR2 is FRNRAP in the germline V gene. V was shortened by 9 bases and J by 6 bases, with 23 bases between the two germline ends. There are 15 residues in the CDR3. This chain's CDR3 is CASGKDIPVVKTQYF. In DNA, the CDR3 is TGTGCTAGCGGAAAAGACATTCCGGTGGTGAAGACCCAGTACTTC.

This clonotype has a handful of counts. The chain is built from TRBV20-1 and TRBJ1-6, with no clear D. Germline lookup yields CDR1 DFQATT and CDR2 SNEGSKA (reference sequence). Between the trimmed V and J ends, which lost 0 bases and 8 bases, there was a span of 14 bases. The CDR3 is made up of 15 amino acids. CDR3 amino acids: CSARDLGQVYSPLHF. As DNA, the CDR3 is TGCAGTGCTAGAGATCTAGGGCAGGTCTATTCACCCCTCCACTTT.

This clonotype was detected only a few times. The V call is TRBV6-6, the J call TRBJ2-5; TRBD2 matches at 8 bases. The CDR3 consists of 15 residues. Germline assignment: CDR1 MNHNY and CDR2 SVGAGI (reference sequence). Unmatched junction bases numbered 8, after V lost 3 bases and J lost 5 bases. CDR3 bases: TGTGCCAGCAGTTATACTAGCGGAGGGCGGGAGACCCAGTACTTC. It is translated as CASSYTSGGRETQYF.

This clonotype was seen only a few times. CDR3 sequence: CASSPGGASYNEQFF. CDR3 DNA: TGTGCCAGCAGCCCGGGCGGGGCGTCCTACAATGAGCAGTTCTTC. The chain has TRBV27 and TRBJ2-1; D is perhaps TRBD2 (6 bases). Germline V gives CDR1 MNHEY, CDR2 SMNVEV (reference sequence). This CDR3 comprises 15 residues. The V gene lost 6 bases and the J gene lost 1 base, with 13 bases spanning the gap.

This clonotype was found a few times. The CDR3 coding sequence is TGTGCCAGCAGCTTCCCGACAGGGGGGAACACTGAAGCTTTCTTT. Protein product: CASSFPTGGNTEAFF. This chain links TRBV7-9 with TRBJ1-1, with 9 nucleotides matching TRBD1. CDR1 and CDR2 from the germline V gene are SEHNR and FQNEAQ (reference sequence). The V segment lost 3 bases and the J segment 1 base; nucleotides outside the gene matches: 3. The CDR3 is 15 residues long.

This clonotype was found a few times. The chain uses TRBV7-2 and TRBJ2-1; TRBD1 matches 7 bases. There are 15 residues in the CDR3. Trimming cost V 5 bases and J 3 bases; bases outside gene matches: 7. CDR1 is SGHTA and CDR2 is FQGNSA in the germline V gene. The CDR3: CASSRRDSIYNEQFF. CDR3 sequence (DNA): TGTGCCAGCAGCCGCCGGGACAGCATCTACAATGAGCAGTTCTTC.

The chain has TRBV5-4 and TRBJ1-2; D is undetermined. The CDR3 is made up of 15 amino acids. CDR1 is SGHNT, CDR2 YYREEE, per germline (reference sequence). Between the trimmed V and J ends, which lost 0 bases and 10 bases, there was a span of 19 bases. CDR3 residues: CASSLGLREYSPYTF. The CDR3 DNA reads as TGTGCCAGCAGCTTGGGATTAAGGGAATATAGTCCCTACACCTTC.